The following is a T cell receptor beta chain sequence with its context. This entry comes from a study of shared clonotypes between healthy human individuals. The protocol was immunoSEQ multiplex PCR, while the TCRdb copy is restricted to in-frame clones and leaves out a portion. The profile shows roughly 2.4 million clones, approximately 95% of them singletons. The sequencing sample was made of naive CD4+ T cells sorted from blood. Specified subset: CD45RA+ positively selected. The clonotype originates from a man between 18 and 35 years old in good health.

The CDR3 DNA sequence: TGTGCCAGCAGCTTGGTGTTTAGCGGGAGGGCATCCTACAATGAGCAGTTCTTC. Its translation: CASSLVFSGRASYNEQFF. The J gene is TRBJ2-1, the V gene TRBV5-6; 11 bases line up with TRBD2. The CDR3 sequence is 18 residues long. V lost 0 bases and J lost 1; bases outside the gene matches: 6. CDR1 SGHDT and CDR2 YYEEEE come from the germline V gene.